The next 18 T cell receptor beta chains were all read from a single sample in a study of tissue T cells after allogeneic stem cell transplantation. Only in-frame clones appear in the TCRdb table, and some are missing; sequencing was by immunoSEQ multiplex PCR. The sample carries a few thousand clones, about half recorded once. The sample's time point: mouse harvest day 14 after allogeneic transplant. Tail vein injection delivered 10^7 T-cell-depleted bone marrow cells and 10^6 splenic CD5+ T cells. Material: lymph node tissue. All receptors come from a female BALB/c mouse given C57BL/6 T cells with graft-versus-host disease after an allogeneic hematopoietic cell transplant.

This clone has more than one count but fewer than ten. Gene and germline names: mouse. The read stops 1 residue short of the end of the CDR3; the missing end is completed from the germline J gene. V and J are TRBV19 and TRBJ1-4; 12 bases align to TRBD1. Germline CDR1 is FNHDT and CDR2 is SITEND (reference sequence). The J segment lost 6 bases and the V segment lost 5 bases, leaving 5 bases of the junction unmatched. The CDR3 totals 15 residues. The CDR3 spells CASRPGTGGDERLFF. Incomplete CDR3 DNA: TGTGCCAGCAGGCCCGGGACAGGGGGCGACGAAAGATTATTT.

With respect to this clone: Mouse names are used for the genes. The CDR3 end lies 1 residue beyond the end of the read and is filled in from the germline J gene. This chain uses TRBV12-2 with TRBJ2-5; the match to TRBD2 covers 10 bases. Germline lookup yields CDR1 SGHLS and CDR2 HYDKME. CDR3 length: 15 residues. The V segment lost 0 bases and the J segment 4 bases; nucleotides outside the gene matches: 3. Partial CDR3 DNA: TGTGCCAGCTCTCTCGAACTGGGGGGGAAAGACACCCAGTAC. Its translation is CASSLELGGKDTQY. The CDR3, in full, reads CASSLELGGKDTQYF.

This clone was picked up a small number of times. The genes and germline here are from mouse. The missing CDR3 end, 1 residue past where the read stops, is filled in from the germline J gene. The chain is built from TRBV5 and TRBJ2-7; D gene unclear. CDR3 size: 12 residues. V gave up 0 bases and J gave up 6 bases, with 6 bases separating them. Germline CDR1 LGHNA, CDR2 YNLKQL (reference sequence). The CDR3 protein is CASSQDQSEQYF. CDR3 bases read: TGTGCCAGCAGCCAAGATCAGTCTGAACAGTAC.

In regard to this clone: The gene names here belong to mouse. The read ends 1 residue before the CDR3 terminus; that terminus is restored from the germline J gene. This chain links TRBV24 with TRBJ2-7, with D perhaps matching TRBD1 (6 bases). Trimming removed 1 base from V and 3 bases from J, with 10 bases in between. Germline V gene sequence: CDR1 KGHTA, CDR2 FRNEEI. The CDR3 covers 14 residues. CDR3 DNA, as far as it was read: TGTGCCAGCAGTCTGTCGTGGGACAACTATGAACAGTAC. This translates into CASSLSWDNYEQY. In full, the CDR3 is CASSLSWDNYEQYF.

A note on this clone: The genes and germline here are from mouse. Sequencing ends 1 residue short of the CDR3 end; the germline J gene provides the rest. The V call is TRBV3, the J call TRBJ2-1; D is ambiguous. Germline lookup yields CDR1 SNHLY and CDR2 FYNGKV (reference sequence). The CDR3 has 15 residues. Trimming removed 1 base at V and 3 bases at J, with 10 bases between. Incomplete CDR3 DNA: TGTGCCAGCAGCTTAGGAGGAGGAGGCTATGCTGAGCAGTTC. Its protein product is CASSLGGGGYAEQF. Given in full, the CDR3 is CASSLGGGGYAEQFF.

A few counts support this clone. The gene names here belong to mouse. Sequencing ends 1 residue short of the CDR3 end; the germline J gene provides the rest. This chain joins TRBV12-2 and TRBJ2-2; 9 bases are a match to TRBD2. Germline CDR1 and CDR2: SGHLS and HYDKME. The CDR3 spans 14 residues. With V trimmed by 2 bases and J by 4 bases, 1 base remained unmatched. The covered CDR3 bases are TGTGCCAGCTCTCCGGGACTGGGCACCGGGCAGCTCTAC. Amino acid sequence: CASSPGLGTGQLY. The entire CDR3 protein is CASSPGLGTGQLYF.

This clone was seen a few times. Genes and germline come from the mouse. The CDR3 end lies 1 residue beyond the end of the read and is filled in from the germline J gene. The chain carries TRBV3 and TRBJ2-4; a weak D match, TRBD2 (5 bases). The CDR3 extends over 16 amino acids. With 1 base removed from V and 0 bases from J, the gap between germline ends came to 11 bases. Germline V gene lookup returns CDR1 SNHLY and CDR2 FYNGKV (reference sequence). Incomplete CDR3 DNA: TGTGCCAGCAGCTTAGAGTGGGGAGCTAGTCAAAACACCTTGTAC. Its protein is CASSLEWGASQNTLY. The whole CDR3 is CASSLEWGASQNTLYF.

In regard to this clone: The gene names given are mouse names. The read ends 1 residue early relative to the CDR3; the germline J gene fills the gap. The genes are TRBV17 and TRBJ1-1; D gene ambiguous. In germline, CDR1 is MNHDT, CDR2 YYDKIL. V was pared by 0 bases and J by 6 bases, with 11 bases between. The CDR3 has 14 residues. Incomplete CDR3 DNA: TGTGCTAGCAGTAGAGATGTCAGGTGGTCAGAAGTCTTC. Residues: CASSRDVRWSEVF. The whole CDR3 sequence is CASSRDVRWSEVFF.

Remarks on this clone: Each gene name is a mouse one. The missing CDR3 end, 1 residue past where the read stops, is filled in from the germline J gene. The rearrangement links TRBV12-2 to TRBJ1-5; 11 nucleotides align to TRBD1. The CDR3 loop spans 14 amino acids. Germline values: CDR1 SGHLS, CDR2 HYDKME. With 2 bases clipped from V and 6 bases from J, the junction kept 2 bases outside the gene matches. CDR3 loop: CASSPGQGGQAPLF. CDR3 DNA (partial): TGTGCCAGCTCTCCGGGACAGGGGGGCCAGGCTCCGCTT.

This clone showed up just a few times. Gene names and germline match the mouse. The read stops 1 residue short of the end of the CDR3; the missing end is completed from the germline J gene. The chain links TRBV15 to TRBJ2-7; D is unclear. The CDR3 spans 12 residues. Trimming took 7 bases from V and 7 from J, leaving 14 bases between them. From germline, CDR1 is SGHND and CDR2 FRSKSL. The CDR3 spells CASTSGRREQYF. The sequenced part of the CDR3 DNA is TGTGCCAGCACTTCCGGCAGGAGAGAACAGTAC.

The sample holds a few counts of this clone. Gene names are the mouse ones. The CDR3 end is not reached by the read, which stops 1 residue before it; the germline J gene fills it in. The chain carries TRBV26 and TRBJ1-1, with D possibly matching TRBD1 (6 bases). Germline V gene lookup returns CDR1 KGHPV and CDR2 FQNQEV (reference sequence). Trimming removed 5 bases at V and 8 bases at J, with 6 bases between. The CDR3 consists of 10 residues. CDR3 sequence reads: CASSRGEVFF. Partial CDR3 DNA: TGTGCCAGCAGTAGGGGGGAAGTCTTC.

A few counts support this clone. Genes and germline are mouse. The CDR3 spells CASSSTGAETLYF. The sequenced part of the CDR3 DNA is TGTGCCAGCAGCTCAACAGGGGCAGAAACGCTGTAT. V is TRBV4 and J is TRBJ2-3; a weak D match, TRBD1 (6 bases). The missing CDR3 end, 1 residue past where the read stops, is filled in from the germline J gene. CDR1 and CDR2 (germline): LGHDT, YNNKQL (reference sequence). V was trimmed by 4 bases and J by 3 bases, leaving 8 bases between them. The length of the CDR3 is 13 residues.

About this clone: All gene names here are mouse names. The CDR3 extends 1 residue past the end of the read, so its final part is completed from the germline J gene. The V call is TRBV29, the J call TRBJ1-1; the D gene is possibly TRBD1 (5 bases). The CDR3 consists of 14 residues. Trimming removed 0 bases from V and 4 bases from J, with 9 bases in between. Germline assignment: CDR1 MSHET and CDR2 SYDVDS. The sequenced part of the CDR3 DNA is TGTGCTAGCAGTTTATCCGGGGGGATCACAGAAGTCTTC. Translation gives CASSLSGGITEVF. The full CDR3 is CASSLSGGITEVFF. The full variable domain, its missing parts supplied by reference TRBV29 and TRBJ1-1, is DMKVTQMPRYLIKRMGENVLLECGQDMSHETMYWYRQDPGLGLQLIYISYDVDSNSEGDIPKGYRVSRKKREHFSLILDSAKTNQTSVYFCASSLSGGITEVFFGKGTRLTVV.

This clone was seen only a few times. Gene labels here are mouse ones. The CDR3 end lies 1 residue beyond the end of the read and is filled in from the germline J gene. The chain uses TRBV26 and TRBJ1-3; D is possibly TRBD1 (6 bases). Germline V gene data show CDR1 as KGHPV and CDR2 as FQNQEV (reference sequence). The CDR3 extends over 14 amino acids. V was clipped by 4 bases and J by 0 bases, with 7 bases between them. CDR3 sequence: CASSRDNSGNTLYF. The part of the CDR3 DNA that was read is TGTGCCAGCAGTCGGGACAATTCTGGAAATACGCTCTAT. The whole variable domain, filled in from reference TRBV26 and TRBJ1-3, reads NSKVIQTPRYLVKGQGQKAKMRCIPEKGHPVVFWYQQNKNNEFKFLINFQNQEVLQQIDMTEKRFSAECPSNSPCSLEIQSSEAGDSALYLCASSRDNSGNTLYFGEGSRLIVV.

A remark on this clone: Genes and germline come from the mouse. The CDR3 end lies 1 residue beyond the end of the read and is filled in from the germline J gene. The V gene is TRBV5, the J gene TRBJ2-3; TRBD2 matches 7 bases. Germline CDR1 reads LGHNA; CDR2 reads YNLKQL (reference sequence). CDR3 length: 16 amino acids. Trimming took 4 bases from V and 0 from J; bases not matched to a gene: 7. CDR3 DNA, as far as it was read: TGTGCCAGCAGCCCCCGCTGGGGGACTAGTGCAGAAACGCTGTAT. Protein: CASSPRWGTSAETLY. The full CDR3 protein is CASSPRWGTSAETLYF.

This clone was detected a few times. The gene names here belong to mouse. The CDR3 sequence is CASSHRGFNERLFF. Partial CDR3 DNA: TGTGCAAGCAGCCACAGGGGGTTCAACGAAAGATTATTT. V is TRBV16 and J is TRBJ1-4, with 8 bases lining up with TRBD1. Read sequence stops 1 residue before the CDR3 end, and the germline J gene provides the missing end. Per the germline V gene, CDR1 is SGHSA and CDR2 is FRNQAP. V dropped 5 bases and J dropped 4; count of bases not matched to a gene: 3. The CDR3 has 14 amino acids.

With respect to this clone: All gene names here are mouse names. The CDR3 region is CASSRDRNQDTQYF. The covered CDR3 bases are TGTGCCAGCTCTCGAGACAGAAACCAAGACACCCAGTAC. The chain has TRBV12-1 and TRBJ2-5; D is possibly TRBD1 (5 bases). The DNA ends 1 residue before the CDR3 does, and the rest of the CDR3 is filled in from the germline J gene. CDR1 and CDR2 (germline): SGHSN, HYEKVE. This CDR3 comprises 14 residues. Trimming took off 2 bases at V and 0 bases at J, with 8 bases between the two ends.

Regarding this clone: Gene names denote mouse genes. With the read ending 1 residue before the CDR3 end, the germline J gene is used to fill in that end. The J gene is TRBJ2-2, the V gene TRBV5; 7 nucleotides match TRBD2. After removal of 6 bases from V and 6 bases from J, the junction contained 4 bases not matched to a gene. Per the germline V gene, CDR1 is LGHNA and CDR2 is YNLKQL (reference sequence). There are 13 residues in the CDR3. The CDR3 region is CASSHWGAGQLYF. The sequenced CDR3 bases are TGTGCCAGCAGTCACTGGGGTGCCGGGCAGCTCTAC.